This T cell receptor (beta chain) was recovered during a study of identical twins. The CDR3 totals 15 residues. After removal of 3 bases from V and 9 bases from J, the junction contained 9 bases not matched to a gene. Germline V gene data show CDR1 as SGHTA and CDR2 as FQGTGA. The table lists this clonotype with a few counts. TCRdb reanalysed the 5' RACE reads using MiXCR and keeps one entry per CDR3 protein. The top ten hold 2.5% to 3.5% of the sample, which has 450,000 to 650,000 distinct CDR3 sequences, roughly 9.9% seen once. The same sample was also used in a study of yellow fever vaccine responses in identical twins.

The specimen sequenced was PBMCs. The chain has TRBV7-3 and TRBJ2-1; 9 bases line up with TRBD1. The TCR sequence derives from a woman aged 18-29 years in good health. CDR3 in amino acids: CASSFPGQGVREQFF. Here the CDR3 DNA reads TGTGCCAGCAGCTTCCCGGGACAGGGTGTCCGTGAGCAGTTCTTC.